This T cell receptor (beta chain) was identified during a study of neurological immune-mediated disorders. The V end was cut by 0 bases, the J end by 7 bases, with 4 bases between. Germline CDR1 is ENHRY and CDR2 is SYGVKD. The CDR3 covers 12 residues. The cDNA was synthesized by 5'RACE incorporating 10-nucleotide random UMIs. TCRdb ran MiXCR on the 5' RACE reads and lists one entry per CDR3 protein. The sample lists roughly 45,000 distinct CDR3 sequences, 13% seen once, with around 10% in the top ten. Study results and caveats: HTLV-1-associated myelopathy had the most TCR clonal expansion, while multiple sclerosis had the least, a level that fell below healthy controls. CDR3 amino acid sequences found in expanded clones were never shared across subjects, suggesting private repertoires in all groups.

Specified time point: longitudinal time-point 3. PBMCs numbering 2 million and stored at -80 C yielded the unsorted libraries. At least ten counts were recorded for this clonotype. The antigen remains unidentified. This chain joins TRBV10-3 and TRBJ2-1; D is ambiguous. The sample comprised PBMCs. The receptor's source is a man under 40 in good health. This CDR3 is CAISESMNEQFF. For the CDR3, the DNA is TGTGCCATCAGTGAGTCGATGAATGAGCAGTTCTTC.